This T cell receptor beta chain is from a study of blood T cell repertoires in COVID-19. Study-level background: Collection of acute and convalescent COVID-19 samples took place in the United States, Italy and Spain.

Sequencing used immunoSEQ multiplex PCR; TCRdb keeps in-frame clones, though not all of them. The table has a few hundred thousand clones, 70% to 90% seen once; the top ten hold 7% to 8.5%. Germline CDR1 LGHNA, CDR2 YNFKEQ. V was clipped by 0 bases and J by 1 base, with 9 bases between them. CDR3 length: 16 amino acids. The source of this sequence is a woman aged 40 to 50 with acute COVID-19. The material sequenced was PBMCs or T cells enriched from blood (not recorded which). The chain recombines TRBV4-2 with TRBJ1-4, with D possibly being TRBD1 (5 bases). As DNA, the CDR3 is TGTGCCAGCAGCCAAGAAGGGCAGGGAACTAATGAAAAACTGTTTTTT. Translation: CASSQEGQGTNEKLFF.